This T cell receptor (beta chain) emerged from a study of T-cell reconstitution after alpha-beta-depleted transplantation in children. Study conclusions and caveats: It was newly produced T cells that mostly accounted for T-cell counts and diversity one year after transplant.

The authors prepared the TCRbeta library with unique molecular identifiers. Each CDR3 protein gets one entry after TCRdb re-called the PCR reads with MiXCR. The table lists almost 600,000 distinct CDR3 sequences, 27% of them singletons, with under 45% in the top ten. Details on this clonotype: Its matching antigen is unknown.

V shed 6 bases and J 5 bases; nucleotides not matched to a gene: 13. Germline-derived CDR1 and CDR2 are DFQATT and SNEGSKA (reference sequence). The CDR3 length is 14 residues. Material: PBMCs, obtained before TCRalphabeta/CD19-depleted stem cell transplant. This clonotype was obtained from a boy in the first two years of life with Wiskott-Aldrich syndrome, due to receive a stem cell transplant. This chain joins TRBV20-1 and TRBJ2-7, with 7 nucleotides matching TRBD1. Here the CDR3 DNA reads TGCAGTGCACCCAACAGGGGTACGAGTAACGAGCAGTACTTC. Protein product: CSAPNRGTSNEQYF.